The rows below give T cell receptor beta chains drawn from one sample of a study of blood T cells in healthy people across ages. TCRdb ran MiXCR on the 5' RACE reads and lists one entry per CDR3 protein. The sample carries hundreds of thousands of distinct CDR3 sequences, under 30% recorded once. This sample was shared with a second study, whose subject was T cells of mothers and their children.

The sequencing sample was made of blood. The source of these receptors is a boy aged 5-17 years in good health. Both conserved end residues are part of each CDR3.

j_gene: .; v_gene: TRBV6-1; CDR3aa: CASNRWTSGGYNEQFF
j_gene: TRBJ2-4; v_gene: TRBV28; CDR3aa: CASIEGGLAKNIQYF
j_gene: TRBJ2-1; v_gene: TRBV11-2; CDR3aa: CASSSERGPYNEQFF
j_gene: TRBJ2-3; v_gene: TRBV7-2; CDR3aa: CASSPIGSGSTDTQYF
j_gene: TRBJ2-5; v_gene: TRBV12-3/TRBV12-4; CDR3aa: CASSGGTSGRQYQETQYF
j_gene: TRBJ2-7; v_gene: TRBV18; CDR3aa: CASSPPQGGVQYF
j_gene: TRBJ2-7; v_gene: TRBV9; CDR3aa: CASSVATGSYEQYF
j_gene: TRBJ2-3; v_gene: TRBV14; CDR3aa: CASSPSRGLANTDTQYF
j_gene: TRBJ1-4; v_gene: TRBV7-8; CDR3aa: CASSLDRGVEKLFF
j_gene: TRBJ1-5; v_gene: TRBV13; CDR3aa: CASSTSDSNQPQHF
j_gene: TRBJ1-1; v_gene: TRBV21-1; CDR3aa: CASSAQPNTVAFF
j_gene: TRBJ1-1; v_gene: TRBV27; CDR3aa: CASSTGATEAFF
j_gene: TRBJ2-5; v_gene: TRBV7-7; CDR3aa: CANSAQGALQETQYF
j_gene: TRBJ2-1; v_gene: TRBV20-1; CDR3aa: CSASPPSGGLNEQFF
j_gene: TRBJ1-4; v_gene: TRBV6-5; CDR3aa: CASSYLQGGEKLFF
j_gene: TRBJ2-3; v_gene: TRBV28; CDR3aa: CARDRDNYFTDTQYF
j_gene: TRBJ1-5; v_gene: TRBV4-3; CDR3aa: CASSQDRTGNQPQHF
j_gene: TRBJ1-1; v_gene: TRBV5-6; CDR3aa: CASSSGQGDTEAFF
j_gene: TRBJ2-7; v_gene: TRBV27; CDR3aa: CASSPGGVPRLAGEYF
j_gene: TRBJ2-7; v_gene: TRBV11-3; CDR3aa: CASSLGDVGDEQYF
j_gene: TRBJ2-3; v_gene: TRBV13; CDR3aa: CASSHSPTPGQGTISTDTQYF
j_gene: .; v_gene: TRBV3-1; CDR3aa: CASSQVFRGLYEQYF
j_gene: TRBJ2-5; v_gene: TRBV12-3/TRBV12-4; CDR3aa: CASSLRRPGVETQYF
j_gene: TRBJ1-5; v_gene: TRBV6-5; CDR3aa: CASSSGQGPYSNQPQHF
j_gene: TRBJ1-1; v_gene: TRBV20-1; CDR3aa: CSARWAPENTEAFF
j_gene: .; v_gene: TRBV6-5; CDR3aa: CASRGQGLSYEQYF
j_gene: TRBJ2-7; v_gene: TRBV7-2; CDR3aa: CASSFTGTGGYEQYF
j_gene: TRBJ1-1; v_gene: TRBV19; CDR3aa: CASSQTGPEAFF
j_gene: TRBJ1-1; v_gene: TRBV6-2/TRBV6-3; CDR3aa: CASSYRDTLEAFF
j_gene: TRBJ2-1; v_gene: TRBV6-4; CDR3aa: CASSDAGGVDEQFF
j_gene: .; v_gene: TRBV20-1; CDR3aa: CSARGGTGSSYEQYF
j_gene: TRBJ1-6; v_gene: TRBV4-1; CDR3aa: CASSQDPQRNSPLHF
j_gene: TRBJ2-3; v_gene: TRBV7-3; CDR3aa: CASSPQGTSSIRAQYF
j_gene: TRBJ2-1; v_gene: TRBV28; CDR3aa: CASRQGLAGGIYNEQFF
j_gene: TRBJ2-7; v_gene: TRBV28; CDR3aa: CASSLSGNYHEQYF
j_gene: .; v_gene: TRBV5-5; CDR3aa: CASSAVGGSYEQYF
j_gene: TRBJ1-1; v_gene: TRBV4-3; CDR3aa: CASSLGQLTKAFF
j_gene: TRBJ2-1; v_gene: TRBV28; CDR3aa: CASSLYGLAQFF
j_gene: TRBJ2-5; v_gene: TRBV5-1; CDR3aa: CTSSLGLAMETQYF
j_gene: TRBJ2-2; v_gene: TRBV7-9; CDR3aa: CASSLALRENTGELFF
j_gene: TRBJ2-5; v_gene: TRBV18; CDR3aa: CASSPQLAGAGETQYF
j_gene: TRBJ1-2; v_gene: TRBV20-1; CDR3aa: CSARGHSFYGYTF
j_gene: TRBJ2-7; v_gene: TRBV28; CDR3aa: CASSRLAGGPSSYEQYF
j_gene: TRBJ2-5; v_gene: TRBV7-2; CDR3aa: CASSLLSGGAPETQYF
j_gene: TRBJ2-7; v_gene: TRBV28; CDR3aa: CASSFDEQYF
j_gene: TRBJ1-5; v_gene: TRBV7-9; CDR3aa: CASSLVGPNQPQHF
j_gene: TRBJ2-5; v_gene: TRBV20-1; CDR3aa: CSAREGFGGRETQYF
j_gene: TRBJ2-3; v_gene: TRBV7-9; CDR3aa: CASSLSASAGVGDTQYF
j_gene: TRBJ2-7; v_gene: TRBV28; CDR3aa: CASSGGQRYYEQYF